This T cell receptor beta chain was identified in a study of T cell responses to AZD1222 COVID-19 vaccine. Study-wide findings and caveats: Spike-specific TCR breadth and depth both grew after two AZD1222 doses. Repertoire sampling happened only post peak T cell response.

CDR3 length: 15 residues. Assay used: immunoSEQ multiplex PCR; TCRdb lists only in-frame clones, some missing. Of around 150,000 clones in the sample, about nine tenths were seen once. Regarding this clone: What it recognizes is unknown.

The chain carries TRBV21-1 and TRBJ1-3; the table's TRBD1 call for D was not verified on the DNA. TRBV21-1 is shown as a pseudogene. This specimen consisted of peripheral blood, obtained on day 0 of AZD1222 vaccination. The clonotype was recovered from an adult in good health. The CDR3 DNA reads as TGTGCCAGCACCAGTAGACAGGCCTCTGGAAACACCATATATTTT. Its translation is CASTSRQASGNTIYF.